This TCR beta chain was found in a study of blood T cell repertoires in COVID-19. Background on the study: Italy, Spain and the United States were the sources of the convalescent and acute COVID-19 samples.

Only in-frame clones appear in the TCRdb table, and some are missing; sequencing was by immunoSEQ multiplex PCR. The sample lists hundreds of thousands of clones, approximately 90% occurring once. V was pared by 10 bases and J by 7 bases, with 7 bases of the junction left unmatched. The CDR3 spans 13 residues. Germline assignment: CDR1 LNHDA and CDR2 SQIVND (reference sequence). The rearrangement uses TRBV19 and TRBJ2-2; 9 bases are shared with TRBD2. The sequence derives from a man in his fifties who had been exposed to COVID-19. Sequencing was performed on PBMCs or T cells enriched from blood (not recorded which). CDR3 coding DNA: TGTGCCACCGGACTAGCGTTTATCGGGGAGCTGTTTTTT. Protein: CATGLAFIGELFF.